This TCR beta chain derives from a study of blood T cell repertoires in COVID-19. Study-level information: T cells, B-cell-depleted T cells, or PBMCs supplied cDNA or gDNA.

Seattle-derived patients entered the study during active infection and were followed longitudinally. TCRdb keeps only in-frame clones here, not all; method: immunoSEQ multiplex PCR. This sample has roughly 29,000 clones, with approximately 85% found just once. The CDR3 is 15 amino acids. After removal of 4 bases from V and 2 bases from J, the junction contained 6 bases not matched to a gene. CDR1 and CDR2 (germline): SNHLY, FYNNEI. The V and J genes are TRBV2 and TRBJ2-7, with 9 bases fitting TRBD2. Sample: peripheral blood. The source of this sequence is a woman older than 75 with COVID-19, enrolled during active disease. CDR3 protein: CASSAQRGAAYEQYF. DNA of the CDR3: TGTGCCAGCAGTGCCCAGCGGGGGGCCGCCTACGAGCAGTACTTC.